This T cell receptor beta chain appears in the sequencing data of a study of OX40 agonist ivuxolimab in advanced cancers. Study overall: Therapy given before enrollment (anti-PD-1, anti-PD-L1 or anti-CTLA-4) was allowed, and over 35% had some.

Generated by immunoSEQ multiplex PCR, the TCRdb table keeps only in-frame clones and is missing some. The table records tens of thousands of clones, roughly 87% of them present only once. People who had autoimmune disease history or systemic immunosuppression were excluded. This receptor was identified in an adult with an advanced solid tumor such as melanoma, head and neck, liver or kidney cancer. The sequencing used CD4+ or CD8+ T cells sorted from blood, collected in a trial of the OX40 agonist ivuxolimab.

In DNA, the CDR3 is TGTGCCAGCAGCTTAGTAAGCGCTGAAGCTTTCTTT. It translates to CASSLVSAEAFF. This chain joins TRBV7-2 and TRBJ1-1, with D hard to call. Per germline, CDR1 SGHTA and CDR2 FQGNSA. V was trimmed by 1 base and J by 6 bases, leaving 6 bases between them. This CDR3 contains 12 residues.